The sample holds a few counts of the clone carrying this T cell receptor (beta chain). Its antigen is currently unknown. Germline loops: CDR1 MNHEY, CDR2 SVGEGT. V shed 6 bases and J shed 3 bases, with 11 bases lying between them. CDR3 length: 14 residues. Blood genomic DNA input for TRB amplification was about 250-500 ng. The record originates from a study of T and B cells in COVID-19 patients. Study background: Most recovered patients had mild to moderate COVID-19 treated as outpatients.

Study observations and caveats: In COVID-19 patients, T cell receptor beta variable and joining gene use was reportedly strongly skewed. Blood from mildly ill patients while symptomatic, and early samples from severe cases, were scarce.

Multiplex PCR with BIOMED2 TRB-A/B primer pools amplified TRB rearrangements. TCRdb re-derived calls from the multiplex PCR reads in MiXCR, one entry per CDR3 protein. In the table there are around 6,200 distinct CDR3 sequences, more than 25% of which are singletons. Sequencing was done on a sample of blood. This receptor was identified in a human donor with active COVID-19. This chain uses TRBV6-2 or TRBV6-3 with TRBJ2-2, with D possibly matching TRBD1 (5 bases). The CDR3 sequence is CASRSDRDTGELFF. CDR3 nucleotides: TGTGCCAGCAGGTCTGACAGAGACACCGGGGAGCTGTTTTTT.